This T cell receptor (beta chain) was captured by sequencing in a study of blood T cell repertoires in COVID-19. Study at large: T cells, B-cell-depleted T cells, or PBMCs provided the cDNA or gDNA that served as material.

This clone was seen just once. Per the original methods: Estimated nucleated cell counts came from reference gene primer amplification. The method was immunoSEQ multiplex PCR; TCRdb's version includes in-frame clones alone and lacks a portion of them. For V, J and clone size, that table is used; D and trimming come from the DNA. The table has about 220,000 clones, 65% to 85% seen once. The germline V gene has CDR1 KGHSH and CDR2 LQKENI. The CDR3 is 13 amino acids. V was cut by 6 bases and J by 4 bases, with 13 bases left in between. The TCR originated in an older woman who had recovered from COVID-19. The sequencing sample was made of PBMCs or T cells enriched from blood (not recorded which). The chain combines TRBV18 with TRBJ2-7; unclear D gene. CDR3 nucleotide sequence: TGTGCCAGCTCCCCCGGGTCGAGGTACGAGCAGTACTTC. Translating gives CASSPGSRYEQYF.